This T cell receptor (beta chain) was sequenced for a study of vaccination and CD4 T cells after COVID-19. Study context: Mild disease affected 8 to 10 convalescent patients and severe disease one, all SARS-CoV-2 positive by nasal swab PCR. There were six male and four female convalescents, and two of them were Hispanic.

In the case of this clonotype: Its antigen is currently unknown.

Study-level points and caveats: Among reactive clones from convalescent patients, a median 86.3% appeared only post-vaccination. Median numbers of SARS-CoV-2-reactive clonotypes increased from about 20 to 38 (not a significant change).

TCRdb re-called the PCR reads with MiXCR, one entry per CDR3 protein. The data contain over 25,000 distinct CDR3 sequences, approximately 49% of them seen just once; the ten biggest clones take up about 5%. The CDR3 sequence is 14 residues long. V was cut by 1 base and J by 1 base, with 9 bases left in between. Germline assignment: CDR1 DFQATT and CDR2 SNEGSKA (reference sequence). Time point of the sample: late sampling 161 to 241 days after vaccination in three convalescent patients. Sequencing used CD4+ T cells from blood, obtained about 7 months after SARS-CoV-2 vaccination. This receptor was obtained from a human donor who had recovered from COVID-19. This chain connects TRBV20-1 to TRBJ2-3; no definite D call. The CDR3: CSARVGIRTDTQYF. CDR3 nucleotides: TGCAGTGCTAGAGTGGGTATTCGCACAGATACGCAGTATTTT.